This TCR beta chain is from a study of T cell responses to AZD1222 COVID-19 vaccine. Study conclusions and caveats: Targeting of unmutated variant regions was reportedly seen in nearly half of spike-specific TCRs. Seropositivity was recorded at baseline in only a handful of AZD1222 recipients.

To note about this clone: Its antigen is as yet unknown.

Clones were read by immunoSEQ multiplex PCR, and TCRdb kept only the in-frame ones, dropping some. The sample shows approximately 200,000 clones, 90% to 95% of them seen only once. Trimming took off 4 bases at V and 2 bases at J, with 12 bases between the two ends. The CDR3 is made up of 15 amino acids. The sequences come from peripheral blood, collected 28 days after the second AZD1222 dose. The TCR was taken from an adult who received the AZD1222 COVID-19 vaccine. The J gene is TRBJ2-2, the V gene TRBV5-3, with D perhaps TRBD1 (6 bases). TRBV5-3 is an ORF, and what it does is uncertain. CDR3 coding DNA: TGTGCCAGAAGCCCCGGACAGATCAACACCGGGGAGCTGTTTTTT. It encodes CARSPGQINTGELFF.